The 29 T cell receptor beta chains in this list originate from one sample, sequenced in a study of graft-versus-host responses after intestinal transplantation. Measured with immunoSEQ multiplex PCR; TCRdb has only the in-frame clones, and not every one. The sample shows roughly 50,000 clones, roughly 89% of them seen only once. The source was PBMCs, collected 662 days after intestinal transplant. All receptors derive from a human patient who received an intestinal transplant, so some T cells may come from the graft donor.

This chain connects TRBV9 to TRBJ2-3; D gene uncertain. The CDR3 length is 14 residues. Deletions cut 3 bases from V and 0 bases from J, with 8 bases between. The germline CDR1 and CDR2 sequences are SGDLS and YYNGEE. The CDR3 DNA reads TGTGCCAGCAGCGCCTCAACTAGCACAGATACGCAGTATTTT. As protein: CASSASTSTDTQYF. Supplemented by reference TRBV9 and TRBJ2-3, the full variable domain reads DSGVTQTPKHLITATGQRVTLRCSPRSGDLSVYWYQQSLDQGLQFLIQYYNGEERAKGNILERFSAQQFPDLHSELNLSSLELGDSALYFCASSASTSTDTQYFGPGTRLTVL.

V gene TRBV28 combines with J gene TRBJ1-2; TRBD1 aligns across 8 bases. The CDR3 length is 16 residues. Germline loops: CDR1 MDHEN, CDR2 SYDVKM. The junction had 10 bases not matched to a gene; V was cut back by 3 bases and J by 4 bases. The CDR3 spells CASSFDPGGRGYGYTF. The CDR3 nucleotides are TGTGCCAGCAGTTTTGACCCAGGGGGCCGGGGCTATGGCTACACCTTC.

This chain uses TRBV6-1 with TRBJ2-2; D gene ambiguous. Looked up from germline, CDR1 is MNHNS and CDR2 is SASEGT. CDR3 length equals 14 residues. The ends were cut back, 6 bases at V and 5 bases at J, with 13 bases in the middle. CDR3 amino acids: CASRENQETGELFF. CDR3 in DNA: TGTGCCAGCAGGGAAAATCAGGAGACCGGGGAGCTGTTTTTT.

This clone occurred once. This chain joins TRBV5-1 and TRBJ2-1; 14 bases align to TRBD2. The CDR3 spans 16 residues. V dropped 4 bases and J dropped 8; count of bases not matched to a gene: 8. Germline lookup yields CDR1 SGHRS and CDR2 YFSETQ. The CDR3 DNA reads as TGCGCCAGCAGCAGGGGACTAGCGGGGGTCAAGGATGAGCAGTTCTTC. This codes for CASSRGLAGVKDEQFF.

This clone was recorded only once. The chain uses TRBV7-9 and TRBJ2-2; D may be TRBD1 (6 bases). Germline lookup yields CDR1 SEHNR and CDR2 FQNEAQ (reference sequence). This CDR3 spans 16 amino acids. Trimming took 5 bases from V and 1 from J, leaving 14 bases between them. The CDR3 DNA reads as TGTGCCAGCAGCGCCGGGACACTCGTGAACACCGGGGAGCTGTTTTTT. Translating gives CASSAGTLVNTGELFF.

This rearrangement joins TRBV4-2 to TRBJ2-3; unclear D gene. Trimming left V 1 base short and J 9 bases short, with 11 bases between. CDR1 and CDR2 (germline): LGHNA, YNFKEQ. The CDR3 is 13 amino acids. The CDR3 reads CASSQGVGATQYF. The CDR3 coding sequence is TGTGCCAGCAGCCAAGGCGTCGGAGCCACGCAGTATTTT.

The chain combines TRBV11-3 with TRBJ2-7; D remains ambiguous. The CDR3 extends over 14 amino acids. V lost 0 bases, J lost 4 bases, and 10 bases lay in between. CDR1 and CDR2 from the germline V gene are SGHNT and YENEEA. Here the CDR3 reads CASSLDSQYYEQYF. Written as DNA, the CDR3 is TGTGCCAGCAGCTTAGATTCGCAGTATTACGAGCAGTACTTC.

The J gene is TRBJ2-1, the V gene TRBV30; unclear D gene. This CDR3 comprises 15 residues. V was shortened by 0 bases and J by 2 bases, with 11 bases between the two germline ends. Per the germline V gene, CDR1 is GTSNPN and CDR2 is SVGIG (reference sequence). CDR3 region: CAWSVTPAPYNEQFF. The CDR3 nucleotides read TGTGCCTGGAGTGTGACACCCGCCCCCTACAATGAGCAGTTCTTC.

This chain connects TRBV7-8 to TRBJ1-3; D possibly corresponds to TRBD1 (5 bases). Per germline, CDR1 SGHVS and CDR2 FQNEAQ. Trimming took off 2 bases at V and 0 bases at J, with 8 bases between the two ends. This CDR3 is 15 amino acids long. CDR3 loop: CASSLQGFSGNTIYF. Here the CDR3 DNA reads TGTGCCAGCAGCTTACAGGGATTCTCTGGAAACACCATATATTTT.

The rearrangement links TRBV7-8 to TRBJ1-6; 10 bases align to TRBD1. CDR1 is SGHVS and CDR2 is FQNEAQ in the germline V gene. V lost 0 bases to trimming and J lost 5 bases; unmatched junction nucleotides: 1. CDR3 length: 16 amino acids. As DNA, the CDR3 is TGTGCCAGCAGCTTAGCGGGGACAGGGGATAATTCACCCCTCCACTTT. Protein product: CASSLAGTGDNSPLHF.

The chain links TRBV4-1 to TRBJ1-1; TRBD1 agrees at 8 bases. J was trimmed by 3 bases and V by 2 bases; bases with no gene match: 5. Germline V lookup: CDR1 MGHRA, CDR2 YSYEKL. The CDR3 extends over 15 amino acids. The CDR3 loop is CASSQYSQGDTEAFF. In DNA form, the CDR3 reads TGCGCCAGCAGCCAATATTCACAGGGGGACACTGAAGCTTTCTTT.

This chain uses TRBV6-1 with TRBJ1-1, with D perhaps matching TRBD1 (5 bases). Trimming took 6 bases from V and 2 from J, leaving 13 bases between them. The CDR3 length is 14 residues. Germline V lookup: CDR1 MNHNS, CDR2 SASEGT. CDR3 amino acids: CASSTDSHNTEAFF. The CDR3 DNA reads as TGTGCCAGCAGCACAGACAGCCATAACACTGAAGCTTTCTTT.

V is TRBV5-1 and J is TRBJ1-6; the D is unclear. Looked up from germline, CDR1 is SGHRS and CDR2 is YFSETQ. V lost 5 bases to trimming and J lost 8 bases, with 11 bases between them. The CDR3 has 13 residues. The CDR3 reads CASRPDTDSPLHF. The CDR3 DNA sequence: TGCGCCAGCAGACCCGACACTGATTCACCCCTCCACTTT.

V gene TRBV7-3 combines with J gene TRBJ1-1, with D tentatively TRBD1 (6 bases). CDR3 size: 13 residues. Germline lookup yields CDR1 SGHTA and CDR2 FQGTGA. Trimming took off 5 bases at V and 3 bases at J, with 10 bases between the two ends. CDR3 amino acids: CASSAGQYTEAFF. The CDR3 DNA is TGTGCCAGCAGCGCGGGACAATACACTGAAGCTTTCTTT.

The chain recombines TRBV11-2 with TRBJ2-3; TRBD2 aligns across 9 bases. Germline CDR1 and CDR2: SGHAT and FQNNGV. The J segment lost 0 bases and the V segment lost 5 bases, leaving 6 bases of the junction unmatched. The CDR3 extends over 16 amino acids. The DNA of the CDR3 is TGTGCCAGCAGCCTAAACCTAGCGGGAAGCACAGATACGCAGTATTTT. Translated, it gives CASSLNLAGSTDTQYF.

This chain's CDR3 is CASKAGGYTEETQYF. The DNA of the CDR3 is TGTGCCAGCAAAGCGGGGGGCTATACCGAAGAGACCCAGTACTTC. The chain recombines TRBV11-3 with TRBJ2-5; TRBD2 matches 9 bases. J was trimmed by 3 bases and V by 7 bases; bases with no gene match: 9. Germline V gene data show CDR1 as SGHNT and CDR2 as YENEEA. CDR3 length equals 15 residues.

This chain joins TRBV7-9 and TRBJ2-1; either TRBD1 or TRBD2 may fit D (5 bases each). This CDR3 contains 13 residues. Germline V lookup: CDR1 SEHNR, CDR2 FQNEAQ (reference sequence). The ends were cut back, 5 bases at V and 8 bases at J, with 13 bases in the middle. In DNA, the CDR3 is TGTGCCAGCAGCAGGGGACCCAGGGATGAGCAGTTCTTC. Translating gives CASSRGPRDEQFF. Using reference TRBV7-9 and TRBJ2-1 for the parts outside the CDR3, the full variable domain is DTGVSQNPRHKITKRGQNVTFRCDPISEHNRLYWYRQTLGQGPEFLTYFQNEAQLEKSRLLSDRFSAERPKGSFSTLEIQRTEQGDSAMYLCASSRGPRDEQFFGPGTRLTVL.

This clone has only a few counts. The chain has TRBV5-1 and TRBJ2-1; 7 nucleotides align to TRBD1. The CDR3 consists of 15 residues. Germline V CDR1 and CDR2: SGHRS, YFSETQ. J lost 4 bases, V lost 0 bases, and 4 bases had no gene match. The CDR3 is CASSLGQGYYNEQFF. The CDR3 coding sequence is TGCGCCAGCAGCTTGGGACAGGGCTATTACAATGAGCAGTTCTTC.

The genes are TRBV7-8 and TRBJ2-5; 10 bases are a match to TRBD2. The CDR3 covers 16 residues. Germline trimming cut 2 bases from V and 5 bases from J; bases unmatched to any gene: 8. The germline CDR1 and CDR2 sequences are SGHVS and FQNEAQ. The CDR3, as DNA: TGTGCCAGCAGCTTAACCCTAGCGGGGGAGGCGGAGACCCAGTACTTC. It is translated as CASSLTLAGEAETQYF.

V and J are TRBV10-3 and TRBJ1-1; D gene ambiguous. Germline values: CDR1 ENHRY, CDR2 SYGVKD. Trimming cost V 2 bases and J 9 bases, with 7 bases left between them. This CDR3 has 11 residues. In nucleotides, the CDR3 is TGTGCCATCAGTGAGGGGCGTCAAGCTTTCTTT. This sequence encodes CAISEGRQAFF.

The chain has TRBV27 and TRBJ2-3, with D unclear. The ends were cut back, 6 bases at V and 8 bases at J, with 18 bases in the middle. Germline CDR1 reads MNHEY; CDR2 reads SMNVEV (reference sequence). CDR3 size: 14 residues. The CDR3 sequence is CASSDTFASITQYF. The CDR3 bases are TGTGCCAGCAGCGACACGTTTGCGTCAATTACGCAGTATTTT.

The chain recombines TRBV27 with TRBJ2-7; a weak D match, TRBD1 (6 bases). This CDR3 comprises 14 residues. Germline CDR1 reads MNHEY; CDR2 reads SMNVEV (reference sequence). V was clipped by 5 bases and J by 4 bases, with 15 bases between them. This chain's CDR3 is CASSPPDSVYEQYF. Here the CDR3 DNA reads TGTGCCAGCAGTCCCCCGGACAGCGTTTACGAGCAGTACTTC.

DNA for the CDR3: TGTGCCAGCAGTTGGGACAGGGGGCGCGATGGCTACACCTTC. It codes for CASSWDRGRDGYTF. This rearrangement joins TRBV6-6 to TRBJ1-2, with 12 positions matching TRBD1. The V gene's germline CDR1 is MNHNY and CDR2 SVGAGI (reference sequence). V gave up 4 bases and J gave up 6 bases; unmatched junction bases: 3. The CDR3 is 14 amino acids.

The V and J genes are TRBV29-1 and TRBJ2-7; 13 bases are a match to TRBD2. The last part of the DNA fits TRBJ2-1 better; the J call may be wrong. Per the germline V gene, CDR1 is SQVTM and CDR2 is ANQGSEA. The CDR3 sequence is 14 residues long. The CDR3 here is CSGRLAGGYNEQFF. CDR3 DNA sequence: TGCAGCGGAAGACTAGCGGGGGGCTACAATGAGCAGTTCTTC.

This chain joins TRBV5-1 and TRBJ1-1, with D perhaps matching TRBD1 (6 bases). The CDR3 is made up of 13 amino acids. With 6 bases removed from V and 5 bases from J, the gap between germline ends came to 14 bases. The germline V gene encodes CDR1 SGHRS and CDR2 YFSETQ. Here the CDR3 reads CASNTVQGTEAFF. CDR3 in DNA: TGCGCCAGCAACACTGTACAGGGAACTGAAGCTTTCTTT. Combining the CDR3 with reference TRBV5-1 and TRBJ1-1 gives the whole variable domain KAGVTQTPRYLIKTRGQQVTLSCSPISGHRSVSWYQQTPGQGLQFLFEYFSETQRNKGNFPGRFSGRQFSNSRSEMNVSTLELGDSALYLCASNTVQGTEAFFGQGTRLTVV.

V gene TRBV19 combines with J gene TRBJ2-1, with a possible D match to TRBD2 (5 bases). CDR3 size: 15 residues. The V gene's germline CDR1 is LNHDA and CDR2 SQIVND (reference sequence). Trimming cost V 4 bases and J 6 bases, with 16 bases left between them. The CDR3 DNA follows: TGTGCCAGTAGTAATTGGGCGCCGGAGGCCAATGAGCAGTTCTTC. Translated, it gives CASSNWAPEANEQFF.

The chain combines TRBV6-1 with TRBJ1-5, with a weak D call TRBD1 (6 bases). Looked up from germline, CDR1 is MNHNS and CDR2 is SASEGT. The CDR3 is made up of 16 amino acids. Trimming left V 0 bases short and J 2 bases short, with 11 bases between. The CDR3 sequence: CASSEAGGGGNQPQHF. The DNA of the CDR3 is TGTGCCAGCAGTGAAGCTGGGGGCGGAGGCAATCAGCCCCAGCATTTT.

The chain carries TRBV4-1 and TRBJ2-7; TRBD1 matches at 11 bases. This CDR3 contains 13 residues. In germline, CDR1 is MGHRA, CDR2 YSYEKL. The trim removed 6 bases at V and 4 bases at J, leaving 2 bases unmatched. The DNA for the CDR3 is TGCGCCAGCAGGGACAGGGGGCAATACGAGCAGTACTTC. The encoded protein is CASRDRGQYEQYF.

The chain has TRBV5-6 and TRBJ1-3; D remains unclear. The CDR3 covers 14 residues. Deletions cut 4 bases from V and 0 bases from J, with 8 bases between. The germline V gene encodes CDR1 SGHDT and CDR2 YYEEEE. CDR3 residues: CASSRPFSGNTIYF. For the CDR3, the DNA is TGTGCCAGCAGCCGCCCGTTCTCTGGAAACACCATATATTTT.